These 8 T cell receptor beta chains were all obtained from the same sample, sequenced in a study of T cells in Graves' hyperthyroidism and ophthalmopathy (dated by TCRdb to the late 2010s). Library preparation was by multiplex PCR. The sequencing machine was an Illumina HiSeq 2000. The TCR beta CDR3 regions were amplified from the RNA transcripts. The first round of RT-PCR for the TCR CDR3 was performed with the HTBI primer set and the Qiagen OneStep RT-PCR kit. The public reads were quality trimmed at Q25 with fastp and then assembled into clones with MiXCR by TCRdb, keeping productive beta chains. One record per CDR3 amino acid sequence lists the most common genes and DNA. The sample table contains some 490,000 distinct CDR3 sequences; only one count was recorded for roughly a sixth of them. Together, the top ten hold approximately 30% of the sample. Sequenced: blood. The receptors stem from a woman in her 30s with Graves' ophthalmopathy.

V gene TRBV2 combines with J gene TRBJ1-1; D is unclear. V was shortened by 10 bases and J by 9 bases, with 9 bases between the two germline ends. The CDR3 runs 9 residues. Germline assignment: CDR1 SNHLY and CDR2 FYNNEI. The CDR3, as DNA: TGTGCCACCCGCAGCCAAGCTTTCTTT. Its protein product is CATRSQAFF.

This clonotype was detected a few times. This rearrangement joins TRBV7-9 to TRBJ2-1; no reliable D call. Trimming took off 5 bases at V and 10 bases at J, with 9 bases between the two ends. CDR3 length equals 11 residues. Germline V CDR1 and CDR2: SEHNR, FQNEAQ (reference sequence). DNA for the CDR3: TGTGCCAGCAGCGCGAAGTTGGAGCAGTTCTTC. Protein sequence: CASSAKLEQFF.

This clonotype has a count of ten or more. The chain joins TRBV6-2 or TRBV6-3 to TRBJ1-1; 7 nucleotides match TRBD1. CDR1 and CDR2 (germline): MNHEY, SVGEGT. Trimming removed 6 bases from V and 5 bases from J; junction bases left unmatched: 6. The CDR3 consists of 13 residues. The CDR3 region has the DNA TGTGCCAGCAGGAGGACAGGAGGAACTGAAGCTTTCTTT. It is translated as CASRRTGGTEAFF.

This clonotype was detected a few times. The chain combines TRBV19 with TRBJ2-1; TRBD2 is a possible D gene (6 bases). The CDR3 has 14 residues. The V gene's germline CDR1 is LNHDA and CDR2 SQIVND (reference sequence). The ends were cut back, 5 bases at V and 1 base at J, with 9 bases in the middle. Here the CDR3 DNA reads TGTGCCAGTAGTGACGGGAGTTCCTACAATGAGCAGTTCTTC. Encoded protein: CASSDGSSYNEQFF.

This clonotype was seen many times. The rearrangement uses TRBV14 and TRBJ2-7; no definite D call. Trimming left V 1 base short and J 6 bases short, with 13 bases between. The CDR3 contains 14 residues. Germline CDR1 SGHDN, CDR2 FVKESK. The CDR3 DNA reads TGTGCCAGCAGCCAAGCCCGCGTCGGCGGCGAGCAGTACTTC. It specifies CASSQARVGGEQYF.

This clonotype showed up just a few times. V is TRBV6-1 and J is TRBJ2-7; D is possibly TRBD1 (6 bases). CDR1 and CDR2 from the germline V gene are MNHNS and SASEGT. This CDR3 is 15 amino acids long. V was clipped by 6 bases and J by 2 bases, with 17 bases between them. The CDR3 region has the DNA TGTGCCAGCAGGCAACAGGGTGGGCTCACCTACGAGCAGTACTTC. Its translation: CASRQQGGLTYEQYF.

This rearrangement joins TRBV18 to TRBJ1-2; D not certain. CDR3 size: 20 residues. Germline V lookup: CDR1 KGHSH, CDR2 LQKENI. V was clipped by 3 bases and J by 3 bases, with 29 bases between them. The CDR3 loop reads CASSPSSVRLSEVRDYGYTF. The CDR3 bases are TGTGCCAGCTCACCGAGTAGTGTGAGATTGTCTGAGGTACGAGACTATGGCTACACCTTC. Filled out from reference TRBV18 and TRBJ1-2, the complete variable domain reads NAGVMQNPRHLVRRRGQEARLRCSPMKGHSHVYWYRQLPEEGLKFMVYLQKENIIDESGMPKERFSAEFPKEGPSILRIQQVVRGDSAAYFCASSPSSVRLSEVRDYGYTFGSGTRLTVV.

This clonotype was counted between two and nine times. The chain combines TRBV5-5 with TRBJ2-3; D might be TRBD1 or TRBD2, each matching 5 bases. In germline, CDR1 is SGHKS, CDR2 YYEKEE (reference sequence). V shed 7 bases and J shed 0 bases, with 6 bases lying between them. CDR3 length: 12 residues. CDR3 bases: TGTGCCAGCGGGGACAGCACAGATACGCAGTATTTT. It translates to CASGDSTDTQYF.